Sequencing of this T cell receptor beta chain was carried out in a study of spatial heterogeneity in lung cancer (dated 2019 in TCRdb). Broadly, across the study: Beta-chain transcripts were consistently detected in greater numbers than alpha-chain transcripts, which likely reflects a higher abundance of beta-chain transcripts. In the raw uncorrected reads, each unique combination of TCR and UMI appeared more than ten times on average. TCR alpha and beta repertoires were quantitatively compared across multiple tumor regions, matched nontumor lung and blood in non-small cell lung cancer. TCR repertoire features were related to nonsynonymous mutation counts determined by whole-exome sequencing of tumor tissue. Both alpha and beta chains were TCR-sequenced in about 240 tumor regions, 64 matched nontumor lung samples and around 54 PBMC samples obtained at surgery. Points the paper makes about the study in general: Confirming at a functional level the hypothesis that regional TCRs recognize regional mutations was considered to require additional single-cell paired TCR alpha and beta sequencing. Ubiquitous expanded tumor TCRs were detected in blood more often at tumor resection than at routine follow-up.

In the paper's terms, the time point label means: sample taken at primary tumor resection. Whole RNA extracted from tumor and nontumor lung tissue, or from cryopreserved PBMC samples, was used for TCR sequencing without cell sorting. Samples were obtained from around 72 patients with early-stage, untreated non-small cell lung cancer from the lung TRACERx cohort. Patients were selected for TCR sequencing only if sufficient RNA was available from at least two tumor regions. The CDR3 holds 13 amino acids from the cysteine to the phenylalanine. Only the CDR3 part of the read is kept: 39 bases, read in frame from the first base. Ends trimmed: V by 8 bases, J by 0 bases; bases unmatched to a gene: 3. Looking up the germline V gene yields CDR1 MDHEN and CDR2 SYDVKM. This clonotype has ten or more counts. The clone's antigen remains unknown. No per-base quality is available; no much larger clone lies one base away.

The library was made by 5' RACE. The reads were generated on a NextSeq 500. In the TCR library protocol, a unique molecular identifier was attached to each TCR cDNA molecule so that PCR and sequencing errors could be corrected. In the original analysis: TCR identification, UMI-based error correction and CDR3 extraction were all carried out with Decombinator tools. TCRs above a frequency of 2 per 1,000, corresponding to the top 1% of the tumor frequency distribution, were defined as expanded. Each repertoire was subsampled 100 times to 5,000 TCRs, after which Renyi diversity was computed with the R vegan package. To build CDR3 similarity networks, amino acid triplet string-kernel similarity was used, and CDR3s were connected when their pairwise similarity was above 0.82. TCRdb cleaned the public reads at Q25 with fastp, built clones with MiXCR and kept in-frame beta chains. CDR3 protein duplicates are merged, each entry listing the most common genes and DNA. The V and J calls follow TCRdb's processing rather than the paper's. The sample table shows roughly 60,000 distinct CDR3 sequences, and roughly 8% are seen once. The ten largest clonotypes hold approximately 15% of the sample.

The chain joins TRBV28 to TRBJ1-1; 7 central nucleotides agree with TRBD1. The material sequenced was PBMCs, taken at surgery. The receptor was isolated from a female donor with early-stage non-small cell lung cancer. The nucleotides read TGTGCCAGCCGGGACAGTATGAACACTGAAGCTTTCTTT. The translation is CASRDSMNTEAFF.